This T cell receptor (beta chain) was obtained from a study of blood T cell repertoires in COVID-19. As for the study in general: Spain, Italy and the United States supplied samples that represented acute and convalescent COVID-19. PBMCs, B-cell-depleted T cells, or T cells provided the cDNA or gDNA that made up the material.

Per the germline V gene, CDR1 is SGHVS and CDR2 is FQNEAQ. The V gene end was trimmed by 5 bases and the J gene end by 10 bases; junction bases not matched to a gene: 16. The CDR3 length is 16 residues. Per the study methods: Amplification of reference gene primers provided the estimated nucleated cell counts. TCRdb's copy holds only in-frame clones and misses some; the assay was immunoSEQ multiplex PCR. Clone size and V and J calls were adopted from that table, with D and trimming inferred from the DNA. This table holds roughly 350,000 clones, roughly 90% found once. The chain links TRBV7-8 to TRBJ1-1; TRBD1 agrees at 10 bases. Sequenced material: peripheral blood. The receptor was isolated from a woman aged 45-65 years with active or convalescent COVID-19. The CDR3, as DNA: TGTGCCAGCAGCGAACGTCCCGGGACAGGGGCTGATGGAGCTTTCTTT. It codes for CASSERPGTGADGAFF.